This TCR beta chain was recovered during a study of cytomegalovirus exposure and HLA in healthy donors. Study conclusions and caveats: Most of the CMV-associated TCR beta chains (in a later analysis) appeared to be HLA-restricted. Most TCR sequences were seen very rarely across donors, but some public TCRs occurred in many. A later analysis linked 15,000 to 20,000 TCR beta sequences to HLA alleles at 0.05 false discovery rate. Later findings reportedly placed an Asian-associated ancestry cluster below the approximately 630-donor mean for N-insertions.

This clone has a handful of counts. Its antigen remains unknown. The PCR made use of 60 Vbeta and 13 Jbeta primers. Clones were sequenced by immunoSEQ multiplex PCR, and TCRdb holds only the in-frame ones, with some missing. Found here are about 160,000 clones, 85% of them singletons; the top ten hold 1%. Trimming shortened V by 1 base and J by 8 bases, and 12 bases separated the two germline ends. Germline assignment: CDR1 LGHNA and CDR2 YNFKEQ. The length of the CDR3 is 15 residues. The sequencing input was PBMCs. This sequence originates from a boy aged 2 to 10 in good health and CMV-seronegative. The J gene is TRBJ1-6, the V gene TRBV4-2; possible D gene TRBD1, 6 bases. CDR3: CASSQGEGEHSPLHF. As DNA, the CDR3 is TGTGCCAGCAGCCAAGGGGAGGGGGAGCATTCACCCCTCCACTTT.